This T cell receptor (beta chain) derives from a study of post-analysis software for immune sequencing data. Study context: Included among the disease courses, which were recorded for the cohort, were relapsing-remitting, secondary progressive and progressive-relapsing multiple sclerosis.

Built from TCR beta cDNA, the libraries had unique molecular identifiers in them. TCRdb redid the calling of the PCR reads with MiXCR, one entry per CDR3 protein. Here the sample spans about 770,000 distinct CDR3 sequences, roughly 46% being singletons. The CDR3 loop spans 13 amino acids. Study observations and caveats: Under F measure analysis, samples from one preparation batch co-clustered strongly. Controls had lower frequencies than patients of roughly five TRBV segments, which included TRBV5-6, TRBV5-1 and TRBV20-1.

To note about this clonotype: Its antigen is undetermined. One end of the junction does not line up with germline, which may come from a read error.

The chain carries TRBV12-3 or TRBV12-4 and TRBJ2-3; no definite D call. The origin of this receptor is a girl between 5 and 17 years old with multiple sclerosis. The sample was blood. The CDR3 is CASSTVRTDAQYF. DNA for the CDR3: TGTGCCAGCAGCACCGTGAGAACAGATGCGCAGTATTTT.